Included here is one T cell receptor (beta chain) sequence, with context. Its antigen is unknown. These data originate in a study of cytomegalovirus exposure and HLA in healthy donors. V was pared by 0 bases and J by 3 bases, with 28 bases between. CDR3 length equals 21 residues. PCR involved 60 Vbeta and 13 Jbeta primers. Clones were read by immunoSEQ multiplex PCR, and TCRdb kept only the in-frame ones, dropping some. The table lists approximately 150,000 clones, roughly three quarters of them singletons. Broader study findings: In most subjects, TCR beta sequences reportedly gave accurate predictions of HLA-A and HLA-B alleles. Published work reported that the classifier diagnosed cytomegalovirus status with high specificity and sensitivity. Previously analyzed data showed that most TCR beta V segments were productive at a frequency of about 87% or about 30%.

This rearrangement joins TRBV23-1 to TRBJ2-3; D is ambiguous. TRBV23-1 is designated an ORF whose function remains uncertain. Sequences were obtained from PBMCs. The clonotype originates from a young man in good health and CMV-seropositive. The DNA of the CDR3 is TGCGCCAGCAGTCAATCTGAGTCGGTTTGTTGGAAGAGGTTTAAGACAGATACGCAGTATTTT. Its translation is CASSQSESVCWKRFKTDTQYF.